The present T cell receptor beta chain was sequenced within a study of T-cell reconstitution after alpha-beta-depleted transplantation in children. General study results and limits: Newly produced T cells mostly provided counts and TCRbeta diversity after one year, as hyperexpanded clones declined. Several hundred rapidly expanded clones from non-depleted graft cells reportedly supplied alpha-beta T cells about two months post-transplant. In some patients, recipient T cells and intrathymic progenitors surviving conditioning explained high day-60 diversity.

To note about this clonotype: Its cognate antigen is unknown.

After removal of 5 bases from V and 1 base from J, the junction contained 6 bases not matched to a gene. The CDR3 sequence is 15 residues long. Preparation of the TCRbeta library involved a method that used unique molecular identifiers. A single record per CDR3 protein comes from TCRdb applying MiXCR to the PCR reads. The sample has 500,000 to 750,000 distinct CDR3 sequences; 27% are singletons. V and J are TRBV12-3 or TRBV12-4 and TRBJ2-7, with 9 bases lining up with TRBD2. This clonotype was obtained from a boy younger than two with Wiskott-Aldrich syndrome, due to receive a stem cell transplant. The sample consisted of PBMCs, taken before TCRalphabeta/CD19-depleted stem cell transplant. The CDR3 sequence: CASSPIAGVSYEQYF. The CDR3 nucleotides read TGTGCCAGCAGTCCCATAGCGGGAGTTTCCTACGAGCAGTACTTC.